The rows below give T cell receptor beta chains drawn from one sample of a study of T cells in Graves' hyperthyroidism and ophthalmopathy. TCRdb used MiXCR to reprocess the multiplex PCR reads, holding one entry per CDR3 protein. Of about 590,000 distinct CDR3 sequences listed, approximately 15% are singletons. The sequenced material came from blood. The receptors were gathered from a woman younger than 35 with Graves' ophthalmopathy. CDR3s include the opening cysteine and the closing phenylalanine or tryptophan. The D gene is left open where the match is weak. Clone size appears in some rows only: once, few, many, or a class for an expanded clone.

j_call: TRBJ2-6
clone_size: few
v_call: TRBV30
d_call: NA
cdr3_aa: CAWSGSVSLRANVLTF
cdr3_nt: TGTGCCTGGAGTGGAAGCGTCTCTCTGAGGGCCAACGTCCTGACTTTC

j_call: TRBJ2-2
clone_size: many
v_call: TRBV10-3
d_call: TRBD2
cdr3_aa: CAIRLGTSGTGELFF
cdr3_nt: TGTGCCATCAGATTAGGGACTAGTGGAACCGGGGAGCTGTTTTTT

j_call: TRBJ1-1
clone_size: many
v_call: TRBV6-5
d_call: NA
cdr3_aa: CASSYGSSEAFF
cdr3_nt: TGTGCCAGCAGTTACGGAAGTTCTGAAGCTTTCTTT

j_call: TRBJ1-2
clone_size: few
v_call: TRBV4-1
d_call: NA
cdr3_aa: CASSQDHRGYTF
cdr3_nt: TGCGCCAGCAGCCAAGATCATCGTGGCTACACCTTC

j_call: TRBJ2-1
clone_size: many
v_call: TRBV5-8
d_call: NA
cdr3_aa: CASSSLASPHNEQFF
cdr3_nt: TGTGCCAGCAGCTCTCTAGCGTCCCCCCACAATGAGCAGTTCTTC

j_call: TRBJ2-1
clone_size: many
v_call: TRBV30
d_call: TRBD2
cdr3_aa: CAWSGVAGVNEQFF
cdr3_nt: TGTGCCTGGAGTGGAGTAGCGGGAGTTAATGAGCAGTTCTTC

j_call: TRBJ2-1
clone_size: few
v_call: TRBV24-1
d_call: TRBD2
cdr3_aa: CATSDFTGTSGPLSSYNEQFF
cdr3_nt: TGTGCCACCAGTGACTTTACCGGGACTAGCGGGCCCCTAAGCTCCTACAATGAGCAGTTCTTC

j_call: TRBJ2-3
clone_size: few
v_call: TRBV12-5
d_call: NA
cdr3_aa: CASGLVVSSFLGTQYF
cdr3_nt: TGTGCTAGTGGTTTGGTAGTCTCTAGTTTCTTAGGTACGCAGTATTTT

j_call: TRBJ2-5
clone_size: NA
v_call: TRBV5-8
d_call: TRBD1
cdr3_aa: CASTPRDSRETQYF
cdr3_nt: TGTGCCAGTACCCCCAGGGACAGCAGAGAGACCCAGTACTTC

j_call: TRBJ2-1
clone_size: many
v_call: TRBV20-1
d_call: TRBD2
cdr3_aa: CSLARGLAPNEQFF
cdr3_nt: TGCAGTCTTGCCCGAGGACTAGCACCCAATGAGCAGTTCTTC

j_call: TRBJ2-1
clone_size: many
v_call: TRBV7-2
d_call: TRBD2
cdr3_aa: CASSLEVGLAGVHEQFF
cdr3_nt: TGTGCCAGCAGCTTAGAGGTGGGACTAGCGGGAGTCCATGAGCAGTTCTTC

j_call: TRBJ2-1
clone_size: NA
v_call: TRBV27
d_call: TRBD2
cdr3_aa: CASSLLGTSGTHNEQFF
cdr3_nt: TGTGCCAGCAGCCTCCTCGGGACTAGCGGGACCCACAATGAGCAGTTCTTC

j_call: TRBJ1-5
clone_size: many
v_call: TRBV15
d_call: TRBD1
cdr3_aa: CATSRAPDRGHLNQPQHF
cdr3_nt: TGTGCCACCAGCAGAGCCCCGGACAGGGGCCACCTTAATCAGCCCCAGCATTTT

j_call: TRBJ1-2
clone_size: few
v_call: TRBV28
d_call: NA
cdr3_aa: CASSVRGRDGYTF
cdr3_nt: TGTGCCAGCAGTGTCAGGGGAAGGGATGGCTACACCTTC

j_call: TRBJ2-7
clone_size: many
v_call: TRBV24-1
d_call: TRBD2
cdr3_aa: CATSDPGLAGQYF
cdr3_nt: TGTGCCACCAGTGACCCGGGACTAGCGGGGCAGTACTTC

j_call: TRBJ2-1
clone_size: NA
v_call: TRBV6-1
d_call: TRBD2
cdr3_aa: CASSSGLAGYGEQFF
cdr3_nt: TGTGCCAGCAGCTCCGGACTAGCGGGATACGGTGAGCAGTTCTTC

j_call: TRBJ2-3
clone_size: many
v_call: TRBV20-1
d_call: NA
cdr3_aa: CSARRRCGPPSTDTQYF
cdr3_nt: TGCAGTGCTAGGCGGCGCTGCGGTCCTCCTAGCACAGATACGCAGTATTTT

j_call: TRBJ1-6
clone_size: NA
v_call: TRBV6-6
d_call: NA
cdr3_aa: CASSYPRAGELSPLHF
cdr3_nt: TGTGCCAGCAGTTACCCTAGGGCCGGGGAACTTTCACCCCTCCACTTT

j_call: TRBJ2-5
clone_size: few
v_call: TRBV19
d_call: NA
cdr3_aa: CASKTEWGETQYF
cdr3_nt: TGTGCCAGCAAAACCGAGTGGGGGGAGACCCAGTACTTC

j_call: TRBJ1-1
clone_size: many
v_call: TRBV29-1
d_call: NA
cdr3_aa: CSAEAGEVTEAFF
cdr3_nt: TGCAGCGCTGAGGCAGGGGAAGTCACTGAAGCTTTCTTT

j_call: TRBJ2-1
clone_size: NA
v_call: TRBV4-1
d_call: NA
cdr3_aa: CASSRTGERYNEQFF
cdr3_nt: TGCGCCAGCAGCAGGACGGGGGAGCGGTACAATGAGCAGTTCTTC

j_call: TRBJ1-4
clone_size: few
v_call: TRBV20-1
d_call: NA
cdr3_aa: CSASPGSEKLFF
cdr3_nt: TGCAGTGCTAGTCCCGGGTCCGAAAAACTGTTTTTT

j_call: TRBJ1-4
clone_size: many
v_call: TRBV7-9
d_call: TRBD1
cdr3_aa: CASSPVRTGGNEKLFF
cdr3_nt: TGTGCCAGCAGCCCAGTGAGGACAGGCGGTAATGAAAAACTGTTTTTT

j_call: TRBJ1-1
clone_size: NA
v_call: TRBV4-1
d_call: NA
cdr3_aa: CASSQIDIMNTEAFF
cdr3_nt: TGCGCCAGCAGCCAGATTGACATTATGAACACTGAAGCTTTCTTT

j_call: TRBJ1-6
clone_size: NA
v_call: TRBV7-9
d_call: NA
cdr3_aa: CASSVMLGSPLHF
cdr3_nt: TGTGCCAGCAGCGTGATGCTAGGGTCACCCCTCCACTTT

j_call: TRBJ2-1
clone_size: many
v_call: TRBV3-1
d_call: TRBD2
cdr3_aa: CASREDGTSGNEQFF
cdr3_nt: TGTGCCAGCAGGGAGGATGGGACTAGCGGGAATGAGCAGTTCTTC

j_call: TRBJ2-3
clone_size: many
v_call: TRBV4-1
d_call: NA
cdr3_aa: CASTSWGPSDTQYF
cdr3_nt: TGCGCCAGCACCTCTTGGGGGCCCTCGGATACGCAGTATTTT

j_call: TRBJ1-1
clone_size: NA
v_call: TRBV7-9
d_call: NA
cdr3_aa: CASSFEINTEAFF
cdr3_nt: TGTGCCAGCAGCTTTGAAATTAACACTGAAGCTTTCTTT

j_call: TRBJ2-3
clone_size: many
v_call: TRBV15
d_call: NA
cdr3_aa: CATSRGRVPTDTQYF
cdr3_nt: TGTGCCACCAGCAGAGGCAGGGTTCCCACAGATACGCAGTATTTT

j_call: TRBJ2-3
clone_size: few
v_call: TRBV7-9
d_call: NA
cdr3_aa: CASSLQGTVDTQYF
cdr3_nt: TGTGCCAGCAGCTTACAGGGAACGGTAGATACGCAGTATTTT

j_call: TRBJ1-5
clone_size: many
v_call: TRBV28
d_call: TRBD1
cdr3_aa: CASRTDRGPGQPQHF
cdr3_nt: TGTGCCAGCAGAACAGACAGGGGGCCCGGTCAGCCCCAGCATTTT

j_call: TRBJ2-7
clone_size: few
v_call: TRBV6-1
d_call: TRBD2
cdr3_aa: CASSASGSAREQYF
cdr3_nt: TGTGCCAGCAGTGCTAGCGGGAGTGCGCGCGAGCAGTACTTC

j_call: TRBJ2-3
clone_size: many
v_call: TRBV2
d_call: NA
cdr3_aa: CASSEPGWGTDTQYF
cdr3_nt: TGTGCCAGCAGTGAACCAGGGTGGGGCACAGATACGCAGTATTTT

j_call: TRBJ1-5
clone_size: few
v_call: TRBV4-2
d_call: NA
cdr3_aa: CASSQIPPDISNQPQHF
cdr3_nt: TGTGCCAGCAGCCAAATTCCCCCGGACATTAGCAATCAGCCCCAGCATTTT

j_call: TRBJ1-4
clone_size: NA
v_call: TRBV6-1
d_call: NA
cdr3_aa: CASSGGGAIGEKLFF
cdr3_nt: TGTGCCAGCAGTGGGGGGGGGGCGATAGGTGAAAAACTGTTTTTT

j_call: TRBJ2-2
clone_size: few
v_call: TRBV24-1
d_call: TRBD2
cdr3_aa: CATSDPRLAGGSPGELFF
cdr3_nt: TGTGCCACCAGTGATCCACGTCTAGCGGGAGGTTCCCCCGGGGAGCTGTTTTTT

j_call: TRBJ1-6
clone_size: few
v_call: TRBV6-1
d_call: TRBD1
cdr3_aa: CATTKPWDRAGNSPLHF
cdr3_nt: TGTGCCACCACAAAGCCATGGGACAGGGCGGGTAATTCACCCCTCCACTTT

j_call: TRBJ1-2
clone_size: NA
v_call: TRBV19
d_call: NA
cdr3_aa: CASSYTGSHGYTF
cdr3_nt: TGTGCCAGTAGTTATACAGGGTCCCATGGCTACACCTTC

j_call: TRBJ2-7
clone_size: many
v_call: TRBV18
d_call: NA
cdr3_aa: CASTQGTRLGEQYF
cdr3_nt: TGTGCCAGTACACAGGGAACGAGACTGGGAGAGCAGTACTTC

j_call: TRBJ1-2
clone_size: many
v_call: TRBV20-1
d_call: NA
cdr3_aa: CSAASLSDYGYTF
cdr3_nt: TGCAGTGCCGCCAGCCTTAGTGACTATGGCTACACCTTC

j_call: TRBJ2-7
clone_size: few
v_call: TRBV19
d_call: NA
cdr3_aa: CASSMRIYYEQYF
cdr3_nt: TGTGCCAGTAGTATGAGGATATACTACGAGCAGTACTTC

j_call: TRBJ2-1
clone_size: few
v_call: TRBV20-1
d_call: NA
cdr3_aa: CSARDRGAKGYNEQFF
cdr3_nt: TGCAGTGCTAGAGATCGCGGGGCCAAGGGCTACAATGAGCAGTTCTTC

j_call: TRBJ2-7
clone_size: many
v_call: TRBV6-1
d_call: NA
cdr3_aa: CASSEKGRGRFEQYF
cdr3_nt: TGTGCCAGCAGTGAAAAGGGCAGGGGTCGTTTCGAGCAGTACTTC

j_call: TRBJ2-7
clone_size: many
v_call: TRBV28
d_call: NA
cdr3_aa: CASSPRLGYLTYEQYF
cdr3_nt: TGTGCCAGCAGTCCAAGACTAGGGTACTTGACTTACGAGCAGTACTTC

j_call: TRBJ2-7
clone_size: many
v_call: TRBV27
d_call: TRBD1
cdr3_aa: CASSIRDSTKQYF
cdr3_nt: TGTGCCAGCAGCATCCGGGACAGTACGAAGCAGTACTTC

j_call: TRBJ2-4
clone_size: NA
v_call: TRBV3-1
d_call: NA
cdr3_aa: CASSTGLPPQYF
cdr3_nt: TGTGCCAGCAGTACGGGATTGCCCCCTCAGTACTTC

j_call: TRBJ2-1
clone_size: many
v_call: TRBV7-2
d_call: NA
cdr3_aa: CASSLRARRQFF
cdr3_nt: TGTGCCAGCAGCTTAAGGGCAAGACGGCAGTTCTTC

j_call: TRBJ2-1
clone_size: many
v_call: TRBV11-2
d_call: NA
cdr3_aa: CASSLEDLLSNEQFF
cdr3_nt: TGTGCCAGCAGCTTAGAGGACTTACTTTCCAATGAGCAGTTCTTC

j_call: TRBJ1-5
clone_size: NA
v_call: TRBV27
d_call: NA
cdr3_aa: CASSPSTNQPQHF
cdr3_nt: TGTGCCAGCAGTCCCTCGACGAATCAGCCCCAGCATTTT

j_call: TRBJ1-3
clone_size: few
v_call: TRBV2
d_call: NA
cdr3_aa: CASSDPDDSSAGNTIYF
cdr3_nt: TGTGCCAGCAGTGACCCTGACGACAGTAGCGCTGGAAACACCATATATTTT

j_call: TRBJ2-1
clone_size: many
v_call: TRBV7-9
d_call: TRBD1
cdr3_aa: CASIQQGTGGMDEQFF
cdr3_nt: TGTGCCAGCATTCAACAGGGGACAGGGGGCATGGATGAGCAGTTCTTC

j_call: TRBJ2-1
clone_size: many
v_call: TRBV12-3/TRBV12-4
d_call: TRBD2
cdr3_aa: CASSPRLAGERGEQFF
cdr3_nt: TGTGCCAGCAGTCCCCGACTAGCGGGAGAAAGGGGTGAGCAGTTCTTC

j_call: TRBJ2-7
clone_size: many
v_call: TRBV7-9
d_call: NA
cdr3_aa: CASSLSLAGDYEQYF
cdr3_nt: TGTGCCAGCAGCTTGAGTTTGGCAGGAGACTACGAGCAGTACTTC

j_call: TRBJ1-1
clone_size: many
v_call: TRBV30
d_call: NA
cdr3_aa: CAWGRGGTEAFF
cdr3_nt: TGTGCCTGGGGGAGGGGAGGCACTGAAGCTTTCTTT

j_call: TRBJ1-1
clone_size: many
v_call: TRBV29-1
d_call: TRBD1
cdr3_aa: CSGQGAIAVKDTEAFF
cdr3_nt: TGCAGCGGACAGGGGGCTATTGCCGTGAAGGACACTGAAGCTTTCTTT